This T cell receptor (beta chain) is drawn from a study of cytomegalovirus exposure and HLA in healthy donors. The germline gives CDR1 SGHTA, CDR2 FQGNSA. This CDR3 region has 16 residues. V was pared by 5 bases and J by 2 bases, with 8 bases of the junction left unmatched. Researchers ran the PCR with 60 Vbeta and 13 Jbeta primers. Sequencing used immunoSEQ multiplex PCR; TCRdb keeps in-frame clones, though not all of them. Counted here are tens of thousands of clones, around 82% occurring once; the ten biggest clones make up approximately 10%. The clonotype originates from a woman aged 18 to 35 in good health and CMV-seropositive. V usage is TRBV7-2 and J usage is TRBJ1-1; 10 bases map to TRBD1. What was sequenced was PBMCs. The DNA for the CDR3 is TGTGCCAGCAGCCGCCGGGACAGGGGCCAAAACACTGAAGCTTTCTTT. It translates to CASSRRDRGQNTEAFF.